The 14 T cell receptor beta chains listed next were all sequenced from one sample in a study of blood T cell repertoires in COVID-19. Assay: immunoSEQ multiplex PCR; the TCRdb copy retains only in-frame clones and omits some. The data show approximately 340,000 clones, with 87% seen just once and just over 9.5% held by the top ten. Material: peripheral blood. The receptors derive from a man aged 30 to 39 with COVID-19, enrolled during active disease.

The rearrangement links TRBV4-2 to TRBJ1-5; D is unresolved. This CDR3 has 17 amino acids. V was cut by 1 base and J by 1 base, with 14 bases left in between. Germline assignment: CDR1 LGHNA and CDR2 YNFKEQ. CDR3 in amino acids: CASSQVEEWGSNQPQHF. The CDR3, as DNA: TGTGCCAGCAGCCAAGTGGAGGAGTGGGGAAGCAATCAGCCCCAGCATTTT.

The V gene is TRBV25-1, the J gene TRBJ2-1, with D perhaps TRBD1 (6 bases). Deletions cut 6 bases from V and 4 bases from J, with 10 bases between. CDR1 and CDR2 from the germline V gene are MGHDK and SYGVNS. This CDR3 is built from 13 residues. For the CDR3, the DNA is TGTGCCAGCAGCCTAGGACAGTACAATGAGCAGTTCTTC. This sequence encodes CASSLGQYNEQFF.

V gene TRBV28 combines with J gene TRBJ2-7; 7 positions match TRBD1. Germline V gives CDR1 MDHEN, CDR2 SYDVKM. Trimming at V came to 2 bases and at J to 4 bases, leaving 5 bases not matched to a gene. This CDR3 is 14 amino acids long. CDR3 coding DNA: TGTGCCAGCAGTTTAGTTTACAGGGGTTACGAGCAGTACTTC. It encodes CASSLVYRGYEQYF.

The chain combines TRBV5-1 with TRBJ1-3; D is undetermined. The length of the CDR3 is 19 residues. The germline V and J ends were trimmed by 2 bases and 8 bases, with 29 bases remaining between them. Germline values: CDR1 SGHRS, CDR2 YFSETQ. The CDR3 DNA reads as TGCGCCAGCAGCTTTTTCTCCTCTGGCGACTTCTCCGGCGGCGACACCATATATTTT. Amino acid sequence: CASSFFSSGDFSGGDTIYF. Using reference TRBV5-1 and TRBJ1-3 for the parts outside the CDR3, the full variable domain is KAGVTQTPRYLIKTRGQQVTLSCSPISGHRSVSWYQQTPGQGLQFLFEYFSETQRNKGNFPGRFSGRQFSNSRSEMNVSTLELGDSALYLCASSFFSSGDFSGGDTIYFGEGSWLTVV.

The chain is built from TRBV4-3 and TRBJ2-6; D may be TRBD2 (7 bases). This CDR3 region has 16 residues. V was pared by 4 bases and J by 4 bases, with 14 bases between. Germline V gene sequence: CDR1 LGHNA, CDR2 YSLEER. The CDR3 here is CASSRGGLDGANVLTF. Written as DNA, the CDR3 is TGCGCCAGCAGCCGGGGGGGGCTGGACGGGGCCAACGTCCTGACTTTC.

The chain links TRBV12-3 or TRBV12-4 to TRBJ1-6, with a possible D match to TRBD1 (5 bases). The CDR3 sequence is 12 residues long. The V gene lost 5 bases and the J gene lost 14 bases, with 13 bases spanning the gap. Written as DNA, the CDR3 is TGTGCCAGCAGTCGACAGCAACCCACCCTCCACTTT. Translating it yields CASSRQQPTLHF.

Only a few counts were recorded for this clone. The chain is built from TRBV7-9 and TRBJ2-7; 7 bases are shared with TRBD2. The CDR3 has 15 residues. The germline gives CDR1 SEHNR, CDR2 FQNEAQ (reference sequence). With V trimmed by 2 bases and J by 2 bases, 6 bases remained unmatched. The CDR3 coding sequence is TGTGCCAGCAGCTTATTCCCGGGACTAACCTACGAGCAGTACTTC. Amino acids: CASSLFPGLTYEQYF.

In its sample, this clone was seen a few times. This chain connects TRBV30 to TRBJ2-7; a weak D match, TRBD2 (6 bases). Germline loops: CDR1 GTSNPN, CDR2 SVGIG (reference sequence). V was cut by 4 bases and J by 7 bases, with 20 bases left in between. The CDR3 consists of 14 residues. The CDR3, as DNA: TGTGCCTGGACCCATGGCGGAAATGCGGGGGAGCAGTACTTC. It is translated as CAWTHGGNAGEQYF.

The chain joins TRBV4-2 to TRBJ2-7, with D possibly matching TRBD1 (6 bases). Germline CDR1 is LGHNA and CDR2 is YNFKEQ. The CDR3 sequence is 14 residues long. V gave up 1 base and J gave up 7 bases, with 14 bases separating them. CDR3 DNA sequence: TGTGCCAGCAGCCAAGGCAGGGGTGAGTGGGAGCAGTACTTC. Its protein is CASSQGRGEWEQYF.

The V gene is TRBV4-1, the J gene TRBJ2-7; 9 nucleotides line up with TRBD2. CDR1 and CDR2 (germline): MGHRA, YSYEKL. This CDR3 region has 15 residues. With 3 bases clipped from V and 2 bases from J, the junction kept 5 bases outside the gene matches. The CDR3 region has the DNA TGCGCCAGCAGCCACCTAGCGGGGCCCCCCTACGAGCAGTACTTC. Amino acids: CASSHLAGPPYEQYF.

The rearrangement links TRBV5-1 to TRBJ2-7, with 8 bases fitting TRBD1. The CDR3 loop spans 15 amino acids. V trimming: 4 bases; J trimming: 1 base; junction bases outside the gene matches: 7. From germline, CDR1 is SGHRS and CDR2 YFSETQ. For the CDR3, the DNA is TGCGCCAGCAGCCCCATCGGGACAGGATCCTACGAGCAGTACTTC. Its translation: CASSPIGTGSYEQYF.

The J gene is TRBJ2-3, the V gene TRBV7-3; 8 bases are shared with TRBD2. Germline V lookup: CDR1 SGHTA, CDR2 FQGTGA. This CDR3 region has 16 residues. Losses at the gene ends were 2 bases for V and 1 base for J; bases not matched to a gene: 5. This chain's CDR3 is CASSLSGTSRTDTQYF. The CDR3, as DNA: TGTGCCAGCAGCTTATCGGGGACTAGTCGCACAGATACGCAGTATTTT.

As DNA, the CDR3 is TGTGCCAGCAGGTGGGACAGGATCGGCTACACCTTC. Protein: CASRWDRIGYTF. The rearrangement joins TRBV3-1 (or the pseudogene TRBV3-2) to TRBJ1-2; 8 positions match TRBD1. Germline V gives CDR1 LGHDT, CDR2 YNNKEL (reference sequence). With 6 bases clipped from V and 8 bases from J, the junction kept 5 bases outside the gene matches. This CDR3 has 12 amino acids.

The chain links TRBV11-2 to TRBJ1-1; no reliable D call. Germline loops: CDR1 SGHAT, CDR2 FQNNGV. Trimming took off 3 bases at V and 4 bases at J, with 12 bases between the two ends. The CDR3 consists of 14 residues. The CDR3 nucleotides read TGTGCCAGCAGCTTCGGACTTCGGGGCACTGAAGCTTTCTTT. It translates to CASSFGLRGTEAFF.